The 30 T cell receptor beta chains below were found in one sample sequenced in a study of blood T cell repertoires in COVID-19. Measured with immunoSEQ multiplex PCR; TCRdb has only the in-frame clones, and not every one. The sample holds fewer than 300,000 clones, 65% to 90% seen once. The sequencing input was peripheral blood. The receptors come from a man aged 45-60 years with active or convalescent COVID-19.

This clone was observed once. V gene TRBV6-1 combines with J gene TRBJ2-1, with D possibly being TRBD1 (5 bases). CDR1 MNHNS and CDR2 SASEGT come from the germline V gene. The CDR3 consists of 15 residues. Deletions cut 3 bases from V and 5 bases from J, with 14 bases between. The CDR3 nucleotides are TGTGCCAGCAGTGATGGTGGAAAGGGGCACAATGAGCAGTTCTTC. This translates into CASSDGGKGHNEQFF.

This clone was seen just once. This rearrangement joins TRBV6-1 to TRBJ2-4; no definite D call. The V and J ends lost 3 bases and 5 bases respectively, with 11 bases between them. The length of the CDR3 is 14 residues. Germline loops: CDR1 MNHNS, CDR2 SASEGT. The CDR3 DNA sequence: TGTGCCAGCAGTGACCCCTTCACAGAAAACATTCAGTACTTC. This encodes CASSDPFTENIQYF.

The genes are TRBV19 and TRBJ1-4, with D tentatively TRBD1 (6 bases). The germline V gene encodes CDR1 LNHDA and CDR2 SQIVND (reference sequence). Trimming left V 10 bases short and J 4 bases short, with 16 bases between. The CDR3 consists of 14 residues. This chain's CDR3 is CATSLDRSNEKLFF. The CDR3 DNA follows: TGTGCCACCTCTCTCGACAGGAGTAATGAAAAACTGTTTTTT.

The chain recombines TRBV6-6 with TRBJ1-4; no clear D. The V gene's germline CDR1 is MNHNY and CDR2 SVGAGI (reference sequence). This CDR3 spans 16 amino acids. V was trimmed by 6 bases and J by 4 bases, leaving 18 bases between them. The DNA for the CDR3 is TGTGCCAGCAGCGCTCGACTGACTCGCTTTAATGAAAAACTGTTTTTT. Its protein is CASSARLTRFNEKLFF.

V usage is TRBV12-3 or TRBV12-4 and J usage is TRBJ1-3, with no clear D. V shed 11 bases and J shed 1 base, with 12 bases lying between them. The CDR3 is 13 residues long. The CDR3 reads CAFSPGSGNTIYF. The DNA for the CDR3 is TGTGCCTTCAGTCCCGGGTCTGGAAACACCATATATTTT.

The chain links TRBV5-1 to TRBJ2-1; 8 bases fit TRBD2. Trimming cost V 4 bases and J 5 bases; bases outside gene matches: 14. This CDR3 has 17 amino acids. From germline, CDR1 is SGHRS and CDR2 YFSETQ. Here the CDR3 reads CASSDLKLVGLDNEQFF. Written as DNA, the CDR3 is TGCGCCAGCAGCGACCTCAAGTTGGTGGGACTAGACAATGAGCAGTTCTTC.

The chain carries TRBV4-1 and TRBJ2-1, with 7 nucleotides matching TRBD2. Trimming removed 3 bases from V and 7 bases from J; junction bases left unmatched: 12. Germline V lookup: CDR1 MGHRA, CDR2 YSYEKL. This CDR3 spans 16 amino acids. CDR3: CASSHEGGREGNEQFF. CDR3 DNA: TGCGCCAGCAGCCACGAAGGAGGGAGGGAGGGAAATGAGCAGTTCTTC.

This clone was seen only a few times. V usage is TRBV2 and J usage is TRBJ2-6; tentative D call: TRBD2 (6 bases). This CDR3 spans 16 amino acids. In germline, CDR1 is SNHLY, CDR2 FYNNEI. Trimming cost V 5 bases and J 3 bases, with 14 bases left between them. The CDR3 region is CASSPLAPGGANVLTF. The CDR3, as DNA: TGTGCCAGCAGTCCCCTAGCGCCGGGTGGGGCCAACGTCCTGACTTTC.

The chain recombines TRBV18 with TRBJ1-6; D ambiguous. The CDR3 sequence is 13 residues long. The ends were cut back, 3 bases at V and 10 bases at J, with 10 bases in the middle. Germline V CDR1 and CDR2: KGHSH, LQKENI. CDR3 nucleotide sequence: TGTGCCAGCTCACCCGTGGAGGGATCACCCCTCCACTTT. Translating gives CASSPVEGSPLHF. The whole variable domain, remainder taken from reference TRBV18 and TRBJ1-6, is NAGVMQNPRHLVRRRGQEARLRCSPMKGHSHVYWYRQLPEEGLKFMVYLQKENIIDESGMPKERFSAEFPKEGPSILRIQQVVRGDSAAYFCASSPVEGSPLHFGNGTRLTVT.

The chain has TRBV5-8 and TRBJ2-2, with D possibly TRBD2 on 5 matching bases. Looked up from germline, CDR1 is SGHTS and CDR2 is YDEGEE. The CDR3 contains 17 residues. V lost 0 bases and J lost 0, with 12 bases in between. The CDR3 region has the DNA TGTGCCAGCAGCTTGGGGTGGGGAGCGGCGAACACCGGGGAGCTGTTTTTT. This sequence encodes CASSLGWGAANTGELFF.

The chain joins TRBV4-2 to TRBJ2-3; TRBD2 matches at 12 bases. Trimming at V came to 5 bases and at J to 2 bases, leaving 11 bases not matched to a gene. This CDR3 contains 18 residues. Looked up from germline, CDR1 is LGHNA and CDR2 is YNFKEQ. CDR3 sequence reads: CASSFSPLAGGNTDTQYF. In DNA, the CDR3 is TGTGCCAGCAGCTTTTCCCCACTAGCGGGAGGCAACACAGATACGCAGTATTTT.

The chain combines TRBV19 with TRBJ2-7; 7 bases fit TRBD1. V dropped 10 bases and J dropped 6; count of bases not matched to a gene: 18. This CDR3 region has 15 residues. Per the germline V gene, CDR1 is LNHDA and CDR2 is SQIVND (reference sequence). The CDR3 spells CATNQGAGGPGEQYF. The CDR3, as DNA: TGTGCCACCAACCAAGGGGCAGGGGGACCTGGCGAGCAGTACTTC.

This clone was seen only a few times. The rearrangement links TRBV6-1 to TRBJ2-2; D might be TRBD2 (6 bases). In germline, CDR1 is MNHNS, CDR2 SASEGT. The CDR3 covers 16 residues. V dropped 1 base and J dropped 4 bases, with 13 bases sitting between them. The CDR3 reads CASSEVGGVFTGELFF. DNA of the CDR3: TGTGCCAGCAGTGAAGTCGGGGGAGTATTCACCGGGGAGCTGTTTTTT.

This chain connects TRBV2 to TRBJ2-3; 9 nucleotides match TRBD2. This CDR3 has 15 residues. The V segment lost 6 bases and the J segment 2 bases; nucleotides outside the gene matches: 6. The germline V gene encodes CDR1 SNHLY and CDR2 FYNNEI. CDR3 region: CASRAGGASTDTQYF. CDR3 sequence (DNA): TGTGCCAGCAGAGCGGGAGGAGCCTCCACAGATACGCAGTATTTT.

The rearrangement joins TRBV6-4 to TRBJ2-7; 8 positions agree with TRBD2. The CDR3 runs to 17 residues. V shed 7 bases and J 3 bases; nucleotides not matched to a gene: 17. Germline loops: CDR1 MRHNA, CDR2 SNTAGT. The CDR3 sequence: CASKPTSGIPQNYEQYF. The CDR3 bases are TGTGCCAGCAAACCTACTAGCGGAATACCACAGAACTACGAGCAGTACTTC.

This clone appeared a few times. V usage is TRBV28 and J usage is TRBJ1-1; a weak D match, TRBD1 (5 bases). V dropped 6 bases and J dropped 1 base, with 15 bases sitting between them. This CDR3 is built from 15 residues. Germline CDR1 is MDHEN and CDR2 is SYDVKM. As DNA, the CDR3 is TGTGCCAGCAGGGGGGAGGGACTCCAGAACACTGAAGCTTTCTTT. The encoded protein is CASRGEGLQNTEAFF.

The chain is built from TRBV4-1 and TRBJ2-7, with D perhaps matching TRBD2 (5 bases). This CDR3 spans 18 amino acids. V lost 0 bases and J 3 bases, leaving 21 bases between the germline ends. Germline CDR1 is MGHRA and CDR2 is YSYEKL. This chain's CDR3 is CASSQEGRKTLGIYEQYF. In DNA, the CDR3 is TGCGCCAGCAGCCAAGAGGGAAGGAAGACGCTCGGGATCTACGAGCAGTACTTC.

The chain carries TRBV18 and TRBJ2-1; 12 nucleotides agree with TRBD1. The CDR3 totals 14 residues. J gave up 7 bases and V 6 bases, and 4 bases lay outside the gene matches. Germline loops: CDR1 KGHSH, CDR2 LQKENI. The chain's CDR3 is CASSGQGAGNEQFF. In nucleotides, the CDR3 is TGTGCCAGCTCGGGACAGGGGGCTGGGAATGAGCAGTTCTTC. The full variable domain, rest sourced from reference TRBV18 and TRBJ2-1, is NAGVMQNPRHLVRRRGQEARLRCSPMKGHSHVYWYRQLPEEGLKFMVYLQKENIIDESGMPKERFSAEFPKEGPSILRIQQVVRGDSAAYFCASSGQGAGNEQFFGPGTRLTVL.

V gene TRBV5-1 combines with J gene TRBJ1-1; D gene uncertain. The V and J ends lost 2 bases and 1 base respectively, with 9 bases between them. This CDR3 region has 14 residues. The germline V gene has CDR1 SGHRS and CDR2 YFSETQ. Here the CDR3 reads CASSFVGKNTEAFF. The DNA of the CDR3 is TGCGCCAGCAGCTTTGTCGGGAAGAACACTGAAGCTTTCTTT. The full variable domain, rest sourced from reference TRBV5-1 and TRBJ1-1, is KAGVTQTPRYLIKTRGQQVTLSCSPISGHRSVSWYQQTPGQGLQFLFEYFSETQRNKGNFPGRFSGRQFSNSRSEMNVSTLELGDSALYLCASSFVGKNTEAFFGQGTRLTVV.

This clone was detected only once. The rearrangement uses TRBV10-3 and TRBJ2-3, with D unresolved. Deletions cut 6 bases from V and 0 bases from J, with 10 bases between. The CDR3 totals 14 residues. In germline, CDR1 is ENHRY, CDR2 SYGVKD. This CDR3 reads CAIRDGGSTDTQYF. The CDR3 DNA reads TGTGCCATCAGGGATGGCGGCAGCACAGATACGCAGTATTTT.

The chain is built from TRBV28 and TRBJ1-6, with unresolved D. V lost 8 bases and J lost 5, with 16 bases in between. CDR1 MDHEN and CDR2 SYDVKM come from the germline V gene. CDR3 size: 15 residues. The CDR3 region is CASSPRRDNNSPLHF. The CDR3 DNA follows: TGTGCCAGCTCCCCGAGGAGGGATAATAATTCACCCCTCCACTTT.

This clone was recorded once. The chain recombines TRBV6-5 with TRBJ2-7, with TRBD1 as a possible D gene (6 bases). Germline CDR1 and CDR2: MNHEY and SVGAGI. CDR3 length equals 16 residues. V was pared by 2 bases and J by 2 bases, with 16 bases between. CDR3 protein: CASSYGRRGPTYEQYF. CDR3 coding DNA: TGTGCCAGCAGTTACGGGCGCAGGGGTCCCACCTACGAGCAGTACTTC.

The chain's CDR3 is CASSPSGKRDEQYF. CDR3 bases: TGTGCCAGCAGCCCGAGCGGGAAACGGGACGAGCAGTACTTC. V and J are TRBV28 and TRBJ2-7; 7 bases agree with TRBD2. Trimming removed 6 bases from V and 5 bases from J; junction bases left unmatched: 10. Germline CDR1 reads MDHEN; CDR2 reads SYDVKM. This CDR3 comprises 14 residues.

This clone was seen just once. The genes are TRBV3-1 (or the pseudogene TRBV3-2) and TRBJ2-7; possible D gene TRBD2, 7 bases. Per germline, CDR1 LGHDT and CDR2 YNNKEL (reference sequence). Trimming took off 4 bases at V and 9 bases at J, with 25 bases between the two ends. This CDR3 is built from 16 residues. CDR3 sequence reads: CASSPDPGEGSLWQYF. The CDR3 DNA reads TGTGCCAGCAGCCCAGACCCAGGGGAGGGGTCGCTCTGGCAGTACTTC.

This chain joins TRBV28 and TRBJ1-1; perhaps TRBD1 as D (5 bases). V was shortened by 0 bases and J by 8 bases, with 10 bases between the two germline ends. Germline CDR1 MDHEN, CDR2 SYDVKM. CDR3 size: 13 residues. CDR3 in amino acids: CASSLWGGNEAFF. CDR3 DNA sequence: TGTGCCAGCAGTTTATGGGGGGGTAACGAAGCTTTCTTT.

J is TRBJ2-5 and V is TRBV5-1; no definite D call. The germline CDR1 and CDR2 sequences are SGHRS and YFSETQ. The CDR3 sequence is 15 residues long. With 1 base removed from V and 3 bases from J, the gap between germline ends came to 13 bases. For the CDR3, the DNA is TGCGCCAGCAGCTTGAGCTTGGCAGCGAAAGAGACCCAGTACTTC. It encodes CASSLSLAAKETQYF.

In this sample, this clone turned up a few times. CDR3 residues: CASSRWEGGNTEAFF. The CDR3, as DNA: TGTGCCAGCAGCCGTTGGGAGGGGGGGAACACTGAAGCTTTCTTT. The chain combines TRBV6-5 with TRBJ1-1; possible D gene TRBD1, 6 bases. V was trimmed by 6 bases and J by 1 base, leaving 15 bases between them. CDR1 is MNHEY, CDR2 SVGAGI, per germline. The CDR3 totals 15 residues.

The V and J genes are TRBV6-5 and TRBJ2-3; a weak D match, TRBD2 (6 bases). V was shortened by 9 bases and J by 0 bases, with 13 bases between the two germline ends. Per the germline V gene, CDR1 is MNHEY and CDR2 is SVGAGI. The CDR3 has 14 residues. As DNA, the CDR3 is TGTGCCAGTGGGTGGAGCGGGAGCACAGATACGCAGTATTTT. This codes for CASGWSGSTDTQYF.

The CDR3 here is CARSLDSSTTWSGLHEQYF. The CDR3, as DNA: TGTGCCAGAAGCTTGGATTCTAGTACGACCTGGTCCGGGTTACACGAGCAGTACTTC. The genes are TRBV5-3 and TRBJ2-7; D is ambiguous. TRBV5-3 is an ORF; its function is uncertain. The CDR3 extends over 19 amino acids. Deletions cut 0 bases from V and 5 bases from J, with 27 bases between.

This chain connects TRBV7-3 to TRBJ2-3; TRBD2 matches 12 bases. Germline CDR1 and CDR2: SGHTA and FQGTGA. This CDR3 is 16 amino acids long. V lost 4 bases to trimming and J lost 1 base; unmatched junction nucleotides: 3. The CDR3 loop is CASSWGLAGGTDTQYF. The CDR3 bases are TGTGCCAGCAGCTGGGGACTAGCGGGCGGCACAGATACGCAGTATTTT.